A selection of T cell receptor beta chains follows, all from one sample in a study of CD8+ T cells in alopecia areata. Generated by immunoSEQ multiplex PCR, the TCRdb table keeps only in-frame clones and is missing some. The sample includes around 210,000 clones, about three fifths seen only once; the top ten take more than 3.5%. Sample: CD4+ T cells sorted from blood, taken at week 4, from a patient treated with tofacitinib. The receptors shown here come from a human donor with alopecia areata. CDR3s include the opening cysteine and the closing phenylalanine or tryptophan. D genes are given only for firm matches. Not all rows give a size; the values are once, few, many and, for expanded clones, a class.

j_call: TRBJ2-5
clone_size: once
v_call: TRBV2
d_call: NA
cdr3_aa: CASRQDFGLETQYF
cdr3_nt: TGTGCCAGCAGACAGGACTTTGGGTTGGAGACCCAGTACTTC

j_call: TRBJ1-1
clone_size: NA
v_call: TRBV7-9
d_call: NA
cdr3_aa: CASSLPRGGTEAFF
cdr3_nt: TGTGCCAGCAGCTTACCCCGTGGGGGGACTGAAGCTTTCTTT

j_call: TRBJ2-5
clone_size: NA
v_call: TRBV10-1
d_call: TRBD2
cdr3_aa: CASSDRGAGQETQYF
cdr3_nt: TGCGCCAGCAGTGACCGGGGAGCGGGGCAAGAGACCCAGTACTTC

j_call: TRBJ2-2
clone_size: NA
v_call: TRBV7-2
d_call: NA
cdr3_aa: CASSPLGPWNTGELFF
cdr3_nt: TGTGCCAGCAGCCCCCTGGGGCCTTGGAACACCGGGGAGCTGTTTTTT

j_call: TRBJ2-2
clone_size: NA
v_call: TRBV29-1
d_call: NA
cdr3_aa: CSVGEAANTGELFF
cdr3_nt: TGCAGCGTTGGAGAGGCTGCGAACACCGGGGAGCTGTTTTTT

j_call: TRBJ2-5
clone_size: NA
v_call: TRBV4-3
d_call: TRBD2
cdr3_aa: CASSQGRGTTGGEETQYF
cdr3_nt: TGCGCCAGCAGCCAAGGTCGGGGAACGACGGGGGGAGAAGAGACCCAGTACTTC

j_call: TRBJ2-3
clone_size: NA
v_call: TRBV15
d_call: NA
cdr3_aa: CATSREQGGTDTQYF
cdr3_nt: TGTGCCACCAGCAGAGAACAGGGCGGCACAGATACGCAGTATTTT

j_call: TRBJ2-1
clone_size: few
v_call: TRBV20-1
d_call: NA
cdr3_aa: CSARKTVKKFF
cdr3_nt: TGCAGTGCTAGAAAGACGGTTAAAAAGTTCTTC

j_call: TRBJ1-1
clone_size: few
v_call: TRBV6-1
d_call: NA
cdr3_aa: CASSAQKNTEAFF
cdr3_nt: TGTGCCAGCAGTGCCCAGAAGAACACTGAAGCTTTCTTT

j_call: TRBJ2-1
clone_size: NA
v_call: TRBV7-2
d_call: NA
cdr3_aa: CASSLSWGRVNEQFF
cdr3_nt: TGTGCCAGCAGCTTAAGTTGGGGCAGGGTGAATGAGCAGTTCTTC

j_call: TRBJ2-2
clone_size: NA
v_call: TRBV4-2
d_call: NA
cdr3_aa: CASSQLDRLRGELFF
cdr3_nt: TGTGCCAGCAGCCAACTCGACAGGTTAAGGGGGGAGCTGTTTTTT

j_call: TRBJ2-2
clone_size: NA
v_call: TRBV18
d_call: NA
cdr3_aa: CASSSGTRGTGELFF
cdr3_nt: TGTGCCAGCTCATCCGGGACACGCGGGACCGGGGAGCTGTTTTTT

j_call: TRBJ2-3
clone_size: few
v_call: TRBV29-1
d_call: TRBD2
cdr3_aa: CSGRGGAGADTQYF
cdr3_nt: TGCAGCGGCCGCGGGGGGGCCGGTGCAGATACGCAGTATTTT

j_call: TRBJ2-6
clone_size: NA
v_call: TRBV5-1
d_call: NA
cdr3_aa: CASSLSAGANVLTF
cdr3_nt: TGCGCCAGCAGTCTCAGTGCTGGGGCCAACGTCCTGACTTTC

j_call: TRBJ1-6
clone_size: NA
v_call: TRBV30
d_call: TRBD1
cdr3_aa: CAWSVLGQGYSPLHF
cdr3_nt: TGTGCCTGGAGTGTACTGGGACAGGGCTATTCACCCCTCCACTTT

j_call: TRBJ2-5
clone_size: few
v_call: TRBV29-1
d_call: NA
cdr3_aa: CSGLVGETQYF
cdr3_nt: TGCAGCGGTTTAGTTGGGGAGACCCAGTACTTC

j_call: TRBJ1-2
clone_size: NA
v_call: TRBV4-2
d_call: TRBD1
cdr3_aa: CASSPISGTANYGYTF
cdr3_nt: TGTGCCAGCAGCCCCATCAGCGGGACAGCGAACTATGGCTACACCTTC

j_call: TRBJ2-7
clone_size: NA
v_call: TRBV29-1
d_call: NA
cdr3_aa: CSVDRGVSYEQYF
cdr3_nt: TGCAGCGTTGATCGGGGAGTCTCCTACGAGCAGTACTTC

j_call: TRBJ1-1
clone_size: few
v_call: TRBV29-1
d_call: NA
cdr3_aa: CCGWGPQDTEAFF
cdr3_nt: TGCTGCGGGTGGGGACCCCAAGACACTGAAGCTTTCTTT

j_call: TRBJ1-1
clone_size: few
v_call: TRBV29-1
d_call: TRBD1
cdr3_aa: CSVSQGLNTEAFF
cdr3_nt: TGCAGCGTCTCACAGGGGTTGAACACTGAAGCTTTCTTT

j_call: TRBJ2-2
clone_size: NA
v_call: TRBV29-1
d_call: NA
cdr3_aa: CSVLGPGELFF
cdr3_nt: TGCAGCGTGCTAGGTCCCGGGGAGCTGTTTTTT

j_call: TRBJ1-5
clone_size: few
v_call: TRBV5-6
d_call: NA
cdr3_aa: CASSLTGQSNSNQPQHF
cdr3_nt: TGTGCCAGCAGCTTAACAGGACAGTCTAATAGCAATCAGCCCCAGCATTTT

j_call: TRBJ2-5
clone_size: NA
v_call: TRBV29-1
d_call: NA
cdr3_aa: CSDLVRETQYF
cdr3_nt: TGCAGCGATCTAGTGCGAGAGACCCAGTACTTC

j_call: TRBJ2-7
clone_size: NA
v_call: TRBV23-1
d_call: NA
cdr3_aa: CASIICQAFLREQYF
cdr3_nt: TGCGCCAGCATTATTTGTCAAGCATTCCTACGCGAGCAGTACTTC

j_call: TRBJ1-4
clone_size: NA
v_call: TRBV15
d_call: TRBD1
cdr3_aa: CATSRDKGQNEKLFF
cdr3_nt: TGTGCCACCAGCAGAGATAAGGGACAGAATGAAAAACTGTTTTTT

j_call: TRBJ2-7
clone_size: NA
v_call: TRBV7-2
d_call: NA
cdr3_aa: CASSDIGTVGYEQYF
cdr3_nt: TGTGCCAGCAGTGACATTGGCACGGTTGGGTACGAGCAGTACTTC

j_call: TRBJ2-3
clone_size: NA
v_call: TRBV7-2
d_call: NA
cdr3_aa: CASSLPTDTQYF
cdr3_nt: TGTGCCAGCAGCTTGCCCACAGATACGCAGTATTTT

j_call: TRBJ2-1
clone_size: NA
v_call: TRBV5-1
d_call: TRBD1
cdr3_aa: CASSLVTGGLDEQFF
cdr3_nt: TGCGCCAGCAGCTTGGTTACAGGGGGCTTGGATGAGCAGTTCTTC

j_call: TRBJ1-1
clone_size: NA
v_call: TRBV5-6
d_call: NA
cdr3_aa: CASSSRPIRDTEAFF
cdr3_nt: TGTGCCAGCAGCTCCCGTCCGATTCGGGACACTGAAGCTTTCTTT

j_call: TRBJ2-2
clone_size: NA
v_call: TRBV2
d_call: NA
cdr3_aa: CASSVMNTGELFF
cdr3_nt: TGTGCCAGCAGTGTGATGAACACCGGGGAGCTGTTTTTT

j_call: TRBJ2-5
clone_size: NA
v_call: TRBV7-9
d_call: NA
cdr3_aa: CASSESGGVVQTQYF
cdr3_nt: TGTGCCAGCAGCGAAAGCGGAGGGGTCGTGCAGACCCAGTACTTC

j_call: TRBJ1-2
clone_size: NA
v_call: TRBV29-1
d_call: NA
cdr3_aa: CSVGMMDNYGYTF
cdr3_nt: TGCAGCGTTGGCATGATGGATAACTATGGCTACACCTTC

j_call: TRBJ2-3
clone_size: NA
v_call: TRBV29-1
d_call: NA
cdr3_aa: CSVEKHGGGTDTQYF
cdr3_nt: TGCAGCGTTGAAAAACACGGGGGAGGCACAGATACGCAGTATTTT

j_call: TRBJ2-7
clone_size: NA
v_call: TRBV14
d_call: NA
cdr3_aa: CASSHSRQASYEQYF
cdr3_nt: TGTGCCAGCAGCCATTCTCGACAGGCATCCTACGAGCAGTACTTC

j_call: TRBJ1-1
clone_size: few
v_call: TRBV9
d_call: NA
cdr3_aa: CASSGASTEAFF
cdr3_nt: TGTGCCAGCTCTGGGGCGAGCACTGAAGCTTTCTTT

j_call: TRBJ1-2
clone_size: NA
v_call: TRBV5-6
d_call: NA
cdr3_aa: CASSRTDPSHGYTF
cdr3_nt: TGTGCCAGCAGCAGGACGGACCCCTCCCATGGCTACACCTTC

j_call: TRBJ2-5
clone_size: NA
v_call: TRBV5-1
d_call: TRBD2
cdr3_aa: CASSLVVAGGQETQYF
cdr3_nt: TGCGCCAGCAGCTTGGTAGTAGCGGGGGGACAAGAGACCCAGTACTTC

j_call: TRBJ2-5
clone_size: NA
v_call: TRBV7-6
d_call: TRBD2
cdr3_aa: CASSLALKGLAGVMGTQYF
cdr3_nt: TGTGCCAGCAGCTTAGCGCTGAAGGGACTAGCGGGTGTGATGGGGACCCAGTACTTC

j_call: TRBJ1-2
clone_size: NA
v_call: TRBV29-1
d_call: TRBD1
cdr3_aa: CSVRPWGQQSPHGYTF
cdr3_nt: TGCAGCGTTCGGCCCTGGGGACAGCAAAGCCCACATGGCTACACCTTC

j_call: TRBJ2-7
clone_size: few
v_call: TRBV20-1
d_call: NA
cdr3_aa: CSAYNSYEQYF
cdr3_nt: TGCAGTGCGTACAATTCCTACGAGCAGTACTTC

j_call: TRBJ2-3
clone_size: NA
v_call: TRBV5-1
d_call: TRBD2
cdr3_aa: CASSLGLAGTTDTQYF
cdr3_nt: TGCGCCAGCAGCTTGGGACTAGCGGGAACCACAGATACGCAGTATTTT

j_call: TRBJ1-2
clone_size: few
v_call: TRBV7-2
d_call: TRBD1
cdr3_aa: CASSLARGRRGYTF
cdr3_nt: TGTGCCAGCAGCTTAGCGAGGGGGCGACGGGGCTACACCTTC

j_call: TRBJ1-2
clone_size: NA
v_call: TRBV10-3
d_call: TRBD1
cdr3_aa: CAISRTGHGYTF
cdr3_nt: TGTGCCATCAGCAGGACAGGGCATGGCTACACCTTC

j_call: TRBJ1-2
clone_size: few
v_call: TRBV7-8
d_call: TRBD1
cdr3_aa: CASSFSGGGYTF
cdr3_nt: TGTGCCAGCAGCTTCTCAGGGGGCGGCTACACCTTC

j_call: TRBJ1-1
clone_size: NA
v_call: TRBV18
d_call: TRBD1
cdr3_aa: CASSQTGETEAFF
cdr3_nt: TGTGCCAGCTCACAAACAGGGGAAACTGAAGCTTTCTTT

j_call: TRBJ2-7
clone_size: NA
v_call: TRBV4-2
d_call: NA
cdr3_aa: CASSQDRVDYEQYF
cdr3_nt: TGTGCCAGCAGCCAAGACAGGGTCGACTACGAGCAGTACTTC

j_call: TRBJ2-3
clone_size: NA
v_call: TRBV9
d_call: NA
cdr3_aa: CASSVSPGPPTDTQYF
cdr3_nt: TGTGCCAGCAGCGTAAGCCCAGGGCCCCCCACAGATACGCAGTATTTT

j_call: TRBJ2-3
clone_size: once
v_call: TRBV6-1
d_call: TRBD2
cdr3_aa: CASRNSGGDTDTQYF
cdr3_nt: TGTGCCAGCAGAAATAGCGGGGGTGACACAGATACGCAGTATTTT

j_call: TRBJ1-3
clone_size: few
v_call: TRBV6-6
d_call: NA
cdr3_aa: CASRRTSVSSGNTIYF
cdr3_nt: TGTGCCAGCAGAAGGACTAGTGTGTCCTCTGGAAACACCATATATTTT

j_call: TRBJ2-3
clone_size: once
v_call: TRBV5-1
d_call: TRBD1
cdr3_aa: CASRSQGADTQYF
cdr3_nt: TGCGCCAGCAGGTCCCAGGGGGCAGATACGCAGTATTTT

j_call: TRBJ1-2
clone_size: NA
v_call: TRBV30
d_call: TRBD1
cdr3_aa: CAWSHSGGGSNYGYTF
cdr3_nt: TGTGCCTGGAGTCACTCGGGAGGGGGCTCTAACTATGGCTACACCTTC

j_call: TRBJ2-5
clone_size: NA
v_call: TRBV29-1
d_call: TRBD2
cdr3_aa: CSVGLLAGVRETQYF
cdr3_nt: TGCAGCGTCGGATTACTAGCGGGGGTGAGAGAGACCCAGTACTTC